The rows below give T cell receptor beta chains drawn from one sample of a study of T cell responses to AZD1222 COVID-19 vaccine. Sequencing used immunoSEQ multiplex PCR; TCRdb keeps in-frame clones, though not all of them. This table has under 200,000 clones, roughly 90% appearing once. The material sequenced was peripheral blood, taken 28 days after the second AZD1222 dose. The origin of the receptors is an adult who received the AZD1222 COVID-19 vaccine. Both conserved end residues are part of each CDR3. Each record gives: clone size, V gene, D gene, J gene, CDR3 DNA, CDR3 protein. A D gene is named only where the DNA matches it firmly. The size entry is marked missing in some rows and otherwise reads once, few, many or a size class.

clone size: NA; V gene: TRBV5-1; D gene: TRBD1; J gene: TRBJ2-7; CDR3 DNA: TGCGCCAGCAGCCGGGGCGGACAGGGAACATCCGAGCAGTACTTC; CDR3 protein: CASSRGGQGTSEQYF
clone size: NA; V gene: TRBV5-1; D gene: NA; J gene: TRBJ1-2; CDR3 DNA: TGCGCCAGCAGCTATTCCCGGACAGCGAACTATGGCTACACCTTC; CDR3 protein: CASSYSRTANYGYTF
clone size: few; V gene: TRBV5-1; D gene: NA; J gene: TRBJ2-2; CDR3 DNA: TGCGCCAGCAGCTTGGTTGACTCCAGGACCGGGGAGCTGTTTTTT; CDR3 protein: CASSLVDSRTGELFF
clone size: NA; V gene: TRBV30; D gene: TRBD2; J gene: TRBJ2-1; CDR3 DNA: TGTGCCTGCCCAAGGACTAGCGGGGGGTTACATAGCTCCTACAATGAGCAGTTCTTC; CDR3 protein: CACPRTSGGLHSSYNEQFF
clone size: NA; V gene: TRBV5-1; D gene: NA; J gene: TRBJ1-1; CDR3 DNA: TGCGCCAGCAGCCCCCAAGGGACTCCCCAGGCTTTCTTT; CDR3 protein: CASSPQGTPQAFF
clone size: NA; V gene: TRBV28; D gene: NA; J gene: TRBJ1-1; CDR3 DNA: TGTGCCAGCAGTTTCGCCGGGGGGGTGTCGAACACTGAAGCTTTCTTT; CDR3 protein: CASSFAGGVSNTEAFF
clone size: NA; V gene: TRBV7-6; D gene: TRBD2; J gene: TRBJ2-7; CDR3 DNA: TGTGCCAGCAGCCTCGGGGGGTACCCTACCTACGAGCAGTACTTC; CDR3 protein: CASSLGGYPTYEQYF
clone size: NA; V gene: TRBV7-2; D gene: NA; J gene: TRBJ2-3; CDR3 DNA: TGTGCCAGCAGCTTCAGGGGCGGAGACTATAGCACAGATACGCAGTATTTT; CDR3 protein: CASSFRGGDYSTDTQYF
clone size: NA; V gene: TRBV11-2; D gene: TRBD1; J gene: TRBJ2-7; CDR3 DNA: TGTGCCAGCAGCTTTGGGACAGTTTACGAGCAGTACTTC; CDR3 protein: CASSFGTVYEQYF
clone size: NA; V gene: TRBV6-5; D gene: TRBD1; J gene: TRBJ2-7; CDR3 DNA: TGTGCCAGCAGTTACGGGGGGACAGGGGTTTTCGAGCAGTACTTC; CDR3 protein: CASSYGGTGVFEQYF
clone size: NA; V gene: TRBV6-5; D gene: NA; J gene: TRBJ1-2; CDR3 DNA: TGTGCCAGCAGTTACTCGGGCAGGGGACCGTCGAATGGCTACACCTTC; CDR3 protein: CASSYSGRGPSNGYTF
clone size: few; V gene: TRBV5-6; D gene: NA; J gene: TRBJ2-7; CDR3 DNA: TGTGCCAGCAGCTCGTGGGACAAGTCGGCGGCGTTCGAGCAGTACTTC; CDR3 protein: CASSSWDKSAAFEQYF
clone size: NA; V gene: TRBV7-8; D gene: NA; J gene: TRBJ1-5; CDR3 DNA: TGTGCCAGCAGCCCGGGGAGGGGCCTGGGTCAGCCCCAGCATTTT; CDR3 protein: CASSPGRGLGQPQHF
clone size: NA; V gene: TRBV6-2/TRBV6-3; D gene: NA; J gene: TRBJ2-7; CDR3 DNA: TGTGCCAGCAGTTACGGGGGGGCGTCCTACGAGCAGTACTTC; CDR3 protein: CASSYGGASYEQYF
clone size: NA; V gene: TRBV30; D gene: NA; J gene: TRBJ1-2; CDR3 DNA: TGTGCCTGGGAAAACAGACATGGCTACACCTTC; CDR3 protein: CAWENRHGYTF
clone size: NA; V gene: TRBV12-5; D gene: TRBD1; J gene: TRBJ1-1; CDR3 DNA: TGTGCTAGTGGTTACCGGCTATCCGGGACAGCGAACACTGAAGCTTTCTTT; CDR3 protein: CASGYRLSGTANTEAFF
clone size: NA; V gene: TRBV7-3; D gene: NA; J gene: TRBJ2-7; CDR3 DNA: TGTGCCAGCAGCCCCACAGGGATCTACGAGCAGTACTTC; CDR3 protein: CASSPTGIYEQYF
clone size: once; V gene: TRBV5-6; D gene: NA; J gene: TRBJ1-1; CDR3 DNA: TGTGCCAGCAGGACGGGGTTTCAGAATGAAGCTTTCTTT; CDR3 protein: CASRTGFQNEAFF
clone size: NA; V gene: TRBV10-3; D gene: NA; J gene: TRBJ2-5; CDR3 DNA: TGTGCCATCAGTGTTGTGCCCCAAGAGACCCAGTACTTC; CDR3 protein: CAISVVPQETQYF
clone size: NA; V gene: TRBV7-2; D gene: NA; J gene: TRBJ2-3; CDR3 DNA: TGTGCCAGCAGCTTATTGTCCGGGGGAGATACGCAGTATTTT; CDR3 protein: CASSLLSGGDTQYF
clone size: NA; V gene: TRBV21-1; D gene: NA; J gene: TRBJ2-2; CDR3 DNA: TGTGCCAGCAGCAAAGACAGATACACCGGGGAGCTGTTTTTT; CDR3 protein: CASSKDRYTGELFF
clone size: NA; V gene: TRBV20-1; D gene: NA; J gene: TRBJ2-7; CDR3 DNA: TGCAGTGCTAGTGCCGGGGGCGTCGGCGAGCAGTACTTC; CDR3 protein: CSASAGGVGEQYF
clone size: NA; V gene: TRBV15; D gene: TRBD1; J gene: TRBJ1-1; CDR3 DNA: TGTGCCACCAGCAGTGACAGGGGGGCCACTGAAGCTTTCTTT; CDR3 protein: CATSSDRGATEAFF
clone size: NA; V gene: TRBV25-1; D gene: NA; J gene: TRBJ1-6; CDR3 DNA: TGTGCCAGCAGTGAATCCAGGGTAGGCTATAATTCACCCCTCCACTTT; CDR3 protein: CASSESRVGYNSPLHF
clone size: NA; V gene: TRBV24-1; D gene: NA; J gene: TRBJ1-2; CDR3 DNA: TGTGCCACCAGTGACGGCATTGGCTACACCTTC; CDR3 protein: CATSDGIGYTF
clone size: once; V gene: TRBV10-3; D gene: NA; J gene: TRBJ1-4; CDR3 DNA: TGTGCCCACCAGAGGGGGGAGGGGGAAAAACTGTTTTTT; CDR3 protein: CAHQRGEGEKLFF
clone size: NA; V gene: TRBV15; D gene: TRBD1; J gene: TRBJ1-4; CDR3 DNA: TGTGCCACCAGCTCCCCCTCCCTGGGGACAGGGTGGGAAAAACTGTTTTTT; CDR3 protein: CATSSPSLGTGWEKLFF
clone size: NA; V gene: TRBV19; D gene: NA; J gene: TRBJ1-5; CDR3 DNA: TGTGCCAGTAGTATAGATCCGGAAAATCAGCCCCAGCATTTT; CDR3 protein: CASSIDPENQPQHF
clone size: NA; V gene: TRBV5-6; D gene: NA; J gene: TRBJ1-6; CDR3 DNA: TGTGCCAGCAGCTTGGCCCAGTCAGGGAATTCACCCCTCCACTTT; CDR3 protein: CASSLAQSGNSPLHF
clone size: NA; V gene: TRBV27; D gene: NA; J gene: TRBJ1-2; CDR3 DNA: TGTGCCAGCAGTTCAGCGAGGGACCCTTTCTATGGCTACACCTTC; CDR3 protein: CASSSARDPFYGYTF
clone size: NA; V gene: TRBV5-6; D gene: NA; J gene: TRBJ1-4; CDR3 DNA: TGTGCCAGCAGCTTGAACGCAGGAAATGAAAAACTGTTTTTT; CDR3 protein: CASSLNAGNEKLFF
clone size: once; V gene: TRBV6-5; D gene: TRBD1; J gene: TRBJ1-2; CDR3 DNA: TGTGCCAGCAGCACGACAGGGCTCATCTATGGCTACACCTTC; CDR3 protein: CASSTTGLIYGYTF
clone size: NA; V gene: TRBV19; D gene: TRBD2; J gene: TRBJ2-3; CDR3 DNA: TGTGCCAGTAGTGTCAGACTAGCGGGGAACACAGATACGCAGTATTTT; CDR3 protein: CASSVRLAGNTDTQYF
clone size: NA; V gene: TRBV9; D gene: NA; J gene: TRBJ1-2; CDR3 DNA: TGTGCCAGCAGCGTAGAGGGCAGCTATAACTATGGCTACACCTTC; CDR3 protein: CASSVEGSYNYGYTF
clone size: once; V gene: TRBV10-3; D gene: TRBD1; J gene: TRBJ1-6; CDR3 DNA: TGTGCCATCAGCTCGGACAGGGGGGGTTTGGAATCACCCCTCCACTTT; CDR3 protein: CAISSDRGGLESPLHF
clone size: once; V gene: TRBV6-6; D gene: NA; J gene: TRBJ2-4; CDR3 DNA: TGTGCCAGCTCGGGAGCGGGTGTAGCCAAAAACATTCAGTACTTC; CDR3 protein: CASSGAGVAKNIQYF